This entry lists 6 T cell receptor beta chains sequenced from one sample in a study of blood T cell repertoires in COVID-19. The data were produced by immunoSEQ multiplex PCR, yet TCRdb's version contains in-frame clones alone and is incomplete. The table shows around 130,000 clones, with 85% to 90% occurring only once. The source material was peripheral blood. All receptors come from a human donor in a cohort sampled during active COVID-19.

The genes are TRBV15 and TRBJ1-5; TRBD1 matches 8 bases. Germline V CDR1 and CDR2: LNHNV, YYDKDF (reference sequence). This CDR3 region has 14 residues. The ends lost 6 bases at V and 9 bases at J; junction bases unmatched: 10. The CDR3 sequence is CATSGTGPLRPQHF. The CDR3 DNA follows: TGTGCCACCAGTGGGACAGGACCCCTTCGGCCCCAGCATTTT.

CDR3 coding DNA: TGTGCCAGCAGCCGGGAGGGTGGAGAGACCCAGTACTTC. Protein product: CASSREGGETQYF. The chain is built from TRBV6-4 and TRBJ2-5; TRBD2 agrees at 8 bases. There are 13 residues in the CDR3. The J segment lost 4 bases and the V segment lost 6 bases, leaving 4 bases of the junction unmatched. Germline assignment: CDR1 MRHNA and CDR2 SNTAGT.

This clone occurred a few times. V usage is TRBV12-3 or TRBV12-4 and J usage is TRBJ1-2; D is unresolved. The CDR3 extends over 13 amino acids. Trimming removed 6 bases at V and 3 bases at J, with 11 bases between. The CDR3 DNA reads as TGTGCCAGCAGCCTTCAGGAACACTATGGCTACACCTTC. Translating it yields CASSLQEHYGYTF.

The chain combines TRBV3-1 (or the pseudogene TRBV3-2) with TRBJ2-7, with 8 nucleotides matching TRBD1. The CDR3 covers 14 residues. The germline CDR1 and CDR2 sequences are LGHDT and YNNKEL (reference sequence). J gave up 4 bases and V 5 bases, and 7 bases lay outside the gene matches. The CDR3 loop reads CASSTSGGGYEQYF. CDR3 in DNA: TGTGCCAGCAGCACGTCAGGGGGCGGATACGAGCAGTACTTC.

The chain combines TRBV18 with TRBJ1-1; the D gene is possibly TRBD1 (6 bases). The germline gives CDR1 KGHSH, CDR2 LQKENI. Trimming removed 5 bases at V and 1 base at J, with 14 bases between. This CDR3 comprises 15 residues. The CDR3 sequence is CASSLWTATNTEAFF. CDR3 coding DNA: TGTGCCAGCTCATTGTGGACAGCGACGAACACTGAAGCTTTCTTT.

The chain employs TRBV7-2 and TRBJ2-5; D may be TRBD2 (6 bases). Germline-derived CDR1 and CDR2 are SGHTA and FQGNSA. The CDR3 has 14 residues. Trimming removed 0 bases from V and 4 bases from J, with 9 bases in between. The CDR3 DNA reads TGTGCCAGCAGCTTAGCGGGGGGACTAGAGACCCAGTACTTC. Translating it yields CASSLAGGLETQYF.